This T cell receptor beta chain was found in a study of OX40 agonist ivuxolimab in advanced cancers. Sequencing was performed with immunoSEQ multiplex PCR; in TCRdb, only in-frame clones are kept and a portion is missing. This sample yields tens of thousands of clones, of which 80% to 90% are seen a single time; roughly 1% belongs to the top ten. As to this clone: Its antigen is not identified.

This CDR3 contains 16 residues. Germline V gene data show CDR1 as SGDLS and CDR2 as YYNGEE. V trimming: 0 bases; J trimming: 4 bases; junction bases outside the gene matches: 2. Study-level findings and limits: More expanded clones were found, on average, in CD8+ than in CD4+ T cells.

The source was CD4+ or CD8+ T cells sorted from blood, collected in a trial of the OX40 agonist ivuxolimab. The TCR originated in an adult with an advanced solid tumor such as melanoma, head and neck, liver or kidney cancer. The J gene is TRBJ2-2, the V gene TRBV9; 11 nucleotides agree with TRBD1. CDR3 nucleotides: TGTGCCAGCAGCGTAGTCGGGACAGGGGGCACCGGGGAGCTGTTTTTT. Encoded protein: CASSVVGTGGTGELFF. Using reference TRBV9 and TRBJ2-2 for the parts outside the CDR3, the full variable domain is DSGVTQTPKHLITATGQRVTLRCSPRSGDLSVYWYQQSLDQGLQFLIQYYNGEERAKGNILERFSAQQFPDLHSELNLSSLELGDSALYFCASSVVGTGGTGELFFGEGSRLTVL.